The 2 T cell receptor beta chains below come from one sample, sequenced in a study of blood T cell repertoires in COVID-19. The protocol was immunoSEQ multiplex PCR, while the TCRdb copy is restricted to in-frame clones and leaves out a portion. The sample yields 140,000 to 150,000 clones, 80% to 85% seen once. The specimen was peripheral blood. These TCRs come from a human donor in a cohort sampled during active COVID-19.

This CDR3 is CASSLDRAEVSSYEQYF. Here the CDR3 DNA reads TGCGCCAGCAGCTTGGACAGGGCCGAGGTAAGCTCCTACGAGCAGTACTTC. This chain connects TRBV5-1 to TRBJ2-7, with D tentatively TRBD1 (6 bases). CDR1 is SGHRS and CDR2 is YFSETQ in the germline V gene. Trimming took 0 bases from V and 0 from J, leaving 16 bases between them. This CDR3 has 17 residues.

The chain combines TRBV7-9 with TRBJ1-5, with D perhaps TRBD1 (5 bases). Trimming left V 5 bases short and J 0 bases short, with 17 bases between. The germline gives CDR1 SEHNR, CDR2 FQNEAQ (reference sequence). The CDR3 consists of 17 residues. The CDR3 DNA is TGTGCCAGCAGCGCCAAACCGACAGAGTCTAGCAATCAGCCCCAGCATTTT. This translates into CASSAKPTESSNQPQHF.